This TCR beta chain was obtained from a study of Graves' ophthalmopathy and Graves' hyperthyroidism. J gave up 0 bases and V 1 base, and 3 bases lay outside the gene matches. This CDR3 contains 16 residues. In germline, CDR1 is PRHDT, CDR2 FYEKMQ (reference sequence). RNA transcripts were the template, and TCR beta CDR3 regions were amplified from them. HTBI primers served in a first-round RT-PCR, which a second-round multiplex PCR followed. From the multiplex PCR reads, TCRdb called clonotypes with MiXCR, one entry per CDR3 protein. The repertoire includes approximately 500,000 distinct CDR3 sequences, approximately 15% of them detected once, and 9.8% sits in the top ten. Study-level findings and limits: Blood also harbored most expanded thyroid clonotypes above 0.001 frequency.

Comments on this clonotype: What it binds is not known.

The origin of this receptor is a woman in her twenties or thirties with Graves' ophthalmopathy. What was sequenced was blood. This chain links TRBV13 with TRBJ2-5; 9 bases are a match to TRBD1. In DNA, the CDR3 is TGTGCCAGCAGCTTAGTTGGGACAGGGAACCAAGAGACCCAGTACTTC. As protein: CASSLVGTGNQETQYF. Based on the CDR3 plus reference TRBV13 and TRBJ2-5, the full variable domain is AAGVIQSPRHLIKEKRETATLKCYPIPRHDTVYWYQQGPGQDPQFLISFYEKMQSDKGSIPDRFSAQQFSDYHSELNMSSLELGDSALYFCASSLVGTGNQETQYFGPGTRLLVL.